This T cell receptor beta chain was identified during a study of long-term antiretroviral therapy in people with HIV. Study conclusions and caveats: Repertoire composition at all time points was dominated by clones that had expanded before ART. Participants lacked recorded data on ART adherence, viral resistance or therapy changes. Controls showed broader CDR3 length ranges than did the HIV repertoires.

About this clone: No antigen is known for it.

Each donor had at least one pre-ART and at least two post-ART PBMC samples. Per the germline V gene, CDR1 is SGHTA and CDR2 is FQGNSA. Trimming removed 2 bases from V and 4 bases from J, with 11 bases in between. The CDR3 consists of 14 residues. Survey level was the resolution at which the v3.0 immunoSEQ assay ran. Profiled with immunoSEQ multiplex PCR; TCRdb holds only in-frame clones, not every one. The table records tens of thousands of clones, around 86% of them present only once. The rearrangement joins TRBV7-2 to TRBJ1-2; D ambiguous. The sequences come from unsorted PBMCs, collected 0.1 years before starting antiretroviral therapy. This TCR was sampled from a woman aged 50 to 60 with HIV. The CDR3: CASSLPSQIYGYTF. The DNA of the CDR3 is TGTGCCAGCAGCTTACCGAGCCAGATCTATGGCTACACCTTC.